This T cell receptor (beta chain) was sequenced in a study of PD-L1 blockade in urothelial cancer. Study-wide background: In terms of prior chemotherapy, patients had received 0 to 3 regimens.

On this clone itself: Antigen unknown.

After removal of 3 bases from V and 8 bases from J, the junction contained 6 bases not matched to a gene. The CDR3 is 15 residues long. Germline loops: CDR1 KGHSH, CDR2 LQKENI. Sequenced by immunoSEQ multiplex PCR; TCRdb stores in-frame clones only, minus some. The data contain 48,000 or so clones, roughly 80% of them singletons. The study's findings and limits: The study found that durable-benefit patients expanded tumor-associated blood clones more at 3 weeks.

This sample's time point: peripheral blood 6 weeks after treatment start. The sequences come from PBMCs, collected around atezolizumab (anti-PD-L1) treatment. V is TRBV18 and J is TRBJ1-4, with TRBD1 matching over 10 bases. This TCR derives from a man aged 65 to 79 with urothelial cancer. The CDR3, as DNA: TGTGCCAGCTCACCTCCGGGACAGGGGCAAGAAAAACTGTTTTTT. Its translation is CASSPPGQGQEKLFF.